A selection of T cell receptor beta chains follows, all from one sample in a study of Ad26.COV2.S vaccination and SARS-CoV-2 variants. Repertoires were generated with immunoSEQ multiplex PCR, while TCRdb's copy carries only in-frame clones and drops some. This table holds around 380,000 clones, roughly nine tenths found once. The starting material was peripheral blood, obtained in a trial of Ad26.COV2.S vaccine versus placebo. The source of these receptors is a person between 18 and 65 years old who received the Ad26.COV2.S COVID-19 vaccine or a placebo. Each CDR3 is given with its conserved first and last residue. Fields, in order: V gene, J gene, clone size, D gene, CDR3 protein, CDR3 DNA. The D gene is left open where the match is weak. The listing skips clone size in some rows; elsewhere it reads once, few, many or a size class.

TRBV9	TRBJ1-2	NA	TRBD1	CASSVAPGQGRVYGYTF	TGTGCCAGCAGCGTAGCCCCGGGACAGGGTAGGGTCTATGGCTACACCTTC
TRBV29-1	TRBJ2-3	NA	NA	CSVEGGGASDTQYF	TGCAGCGTAGAAGGTGGGGGGGCCTCGGATACGCAGTATTTT
TRBV6-6	TRBJ2-6	NA	NA	CASRRLRPGSGANVLTF	TGTGCCAGCAGGCGACTAAGGCCGGGATCTGGGGCCAACGTCCTGACTTTC
TRBV2	TRBJ1-2	NA	TRBD1	CASQPQGPYGYTF	TGTGCCAGCCAACCACAGGGGCCATATGGCTACACCTTC
TRBV5-8	TRBJ1-2	NA	NA	CASSLTVYGYTF	TGTGCCAGCAGCTTGACAGTCTATGGCTACACCTTC
TRBV4-1	TRBJ1-6	NA	NA	CASSLRGPTASSYNSPLHF	TGCGCCAGCAGCCTAAGAGGTCCAACAGCGAGCTCCTATAATTCACCCCTCCACTTT
TRBV10-2	TRBJ1-1	NA	NA	CASDEGLNTEAFF	TGCGCCAGCGATGAGGGTTTGAACACTGAAGCTTTCTTT
TRBV5-1	TRBJ1-1	NA	NA	CASMVAPAHTEAFF	TGCGCCAGCATGGTAGCCCCGGCGCACACTGAAGCTTTCTTT
TRBV19	TRBJ2-2	NA	NA	CASSTALASGELFF	TGTGCCAGTAGTACCGCACTAGCATCCGGGGAGCTGTTTTTT
TRBV20-1	TRBJ2-3	NA	TRBD2	CSASPFRAGVTDTQYF	TGCAGTGCTAGTCCCTTCCGGGCGGGGGTCACAGATACGCAGTATTTT
TRBV5-1	TRBJ2-3	NA	TRBD2	CASSSLTSGGGTDTQYF	TGCGCCAGCAGCTCCCTAACTAGCGGGGGGGGCACAGATACGCAGTATTTT
TRBV11-2	TRBJ1-1	NA	NA	CASSPLRGNTEAFF	TGTGCCAGCAGCCCACTCCGGGGAAACACTGAAGCTTTCTTT
TRBV3-1/TRBV3-2	TRBJ1-2	NA	NA	CASSQGTERYGYTF	TGTGCCAGCAGCCAAGGGACAGAGCGTTATGGCTACACCTTC
TRBV3-1/TRBV3-2	TRBJ2-5	NA	NA	CASSPSSTTSEETQYF	TGTGCCAGCAGCCCCTCAAGCACCACAAGCGAAGAGACCCAGTACTTC
TRBV29-1	TRBJ1-1	once	TRBD1	CSVDPMTGEGYTEAFF	TGCAGCGTCGACCCAATGACAGGGGAAGGGTACACTGAAGCTTTCTTT
TRBV2	TRBJ2-5	once	NA	CASSVFGQETQYF	TGTGCCAGCAGTGTTTTCGGGCAAGAGACCCAGTACTTC
TRBV10-3	TRBJ2-5	NA	NA	CAISDRTGAEETQYF	TGTGCCATCAGTGACAGGACGGGGGCAGAAGAGACCCAGTACTTC
TRBV10-3	TRBJ2-3	once	TRBD2	CATSGTSGDTQYF	TGTGCCACCTCCGGGACTAGCGGAGATACGCAGTATTTT
TRBV3-1/TRBV3-2	TRBJ2-7	once	NA	CASSREEGGEQYF	TGTGCCAGCAGCCGGGAGGAGGGGGGCGAGCAGTACTTC
TRBV4-1	TRBJ1-1	NA	NA	CASSQVRQGYTEAFF	TGCGCCAGCAGCCAAGTGCGGCAGGGTTACACTGAAGCTTTCTTT
TRBV11-2	TRBJ2-1	NA	NA	CASRKGGLALDEQFF	TGTGCCAGCAGGAAAGGCGGTCTAGCCTTGGATGAGCAGTTCTTC
TRBV6-5	TRBJ2-2	NA	NA	CASSPGGTGELFF	TGTGCTAGTTCCCCCGGGGGCACCGGGGAGCTGTTTTTT
TRBV5-4	TRBJ2-5	NA	NA	CASSKNRDFQETQYF	TGTGCCAGCAGCAAGAACCGGGACTTCCAAGAGACCCAGTACTTC
TRBV9	TRBJ2-3	NA	NA	CASSLGGKVYF	TGTGCCAGCAGCTTAGGCGGTAAGGTGTATTTT
TRBV7-2	TRBJ1-3	NA	NA	CASSLVTGNTIYF	TGTGCCAGCAGCTTAGTAACTGGAAACACCATATATTTT
TRBV5-1	TRBJ1-6	NA	NA	CASSLEGLDNSPLHF	TGCGCCAGCAGCTTGGAGGGGTTGGATAATTCACCCCTCCACTTT
TRBV7-9	TRBJ1-1	NA	NA	CASSPPRRVMDTEAFF	TGTGCCAGCAGCCCGCCACGGAGGGTAATGGACACTGAAGCTTTCTTT
TRBV5-1	TRBJ2-3	NA	NA	CASRTIGGGNTDTQYF	TGCGCCAGCAGGACAATCGGAGGTGGAAACACAGATACGCAGTATTTT
TRBV6-5	TRBJ2-7	NA	NA	CASSFSGTRGPYEQYF	TGTGCCAGCAGTTTCTCCGGGACTAGGGGGCCCTACGAGCAGTACTTC
TRBV18	TRBJ1-1	NA	NA	CASSHPSVTEAFF	TGTGCCAGCTCACACCCGTCGGTCACTGAAGCTTTCTTT
TRBV6-1	TRBJ2-7	NA	NA	CASSEDRWGWYEQYF	TGTGCCAGCAGTGAAGATAGATGGGGCTGGTACGAGCAGTACTTC
TRBV2	TRBJ1-1	once	TRBD1	CASSKRQGFSMNTEAFF	TGTGCCAGCAGCAAACGACAGGGGTTTTCCATGAACACTGAAGCTTTCTTT
TRBV10-3	TRBJ2-7	NA	TRBD1	CAIRPGTGLYEQYF	TGTGCCATCAGACCCGGGACAGGGCTCTACGAGCAGTACTTC
TRBV19	TRBJ1-2	NA	NA	CASSGPGFANYGYTF	TGTGCCAGTAGTGGCCCAGGGTTCGCTAACTATGGCTACACCTTC
TRBV4-1	TRBJ1-4	NA	TRBD1	CASSRQQGAGEKLFF	TGCGCCAGCAGCCGCCAACAGGGGGCGGGTGAAAAACTGTTTTTT
TRBV5-4	TRBJ1-1	NA	NA	CASSLRTENTEAFF	TGTGCCAGCAGCTTAAGGACGGAGAACACTGAAGCTTTCTTT
TRBV29-1	TRBJ1-1	NA	NA	CSVDRGTRITEAFF	TGCAGCGTTGATCGGGGGACCCGAATCACTGAAGCTTTCTTT
TRBV7-8	TRBJ2-1	few	TRBD1	CASSSFGKGQDYNEQFF	TGTGCCAGCAGCTCGTTCGGAAAGGGACAGGATTACAATGAGCAGTTCTTC
TRBV10-3	TRBJ2-7	once	TRBD2	CAISDLPTAGGQYF	TGTGCCATCAGTGACCTTCCTACAGCGGGGGGGCAGTACTTC
TRBV5-8	TRBJ1-5	few	NA	CASSLWVQPQHF	TGTGCCAGCAGCTTATGGGTACAGCCCCAGCATTTT
TRBV24-1	TRBJ1-5	NA	NA	CATSDSGGNQPQHF	TGTGCCACCAGTGACTCGGGGGGCAATCAGCCCCAGCATTTT
TRBV6-5	TRBJ2-7	NA	NA	CASSYFQGSYEQYF	TGTGCCAGCAGTTACTTCCAGGGCTCCTACGAGCAGTACTTC
TRBV19	TRBJ1-5	NA	NA	CASRKGPIISGNQPQHF	TGTGCCAGTAGGAAGGGACCGATAATCTCGGGCAATCAGCCCCAGCATTTT
TRBV24-1	TRBJ1-6	NA	NA	CATSDSWGINSPLHF	TGTGCCACCAGTGATTCTTGGGGGATAAATTCACCCCTCCACTTT
TRBV27	TRBJ1-1	NA	NA	CASSLAGSTEAFF	TGTGCCAGCAGTTTGGCGGGGAGCACTGAAGCTTTCTTT
TRBV19	TRBJ1-5	NA	NA	CASSIVGGDQPQHF	TGTGCCAGTAGTATAGTAGGGGGAGATCAGCCCCAGCATTTT
TRBV7-8	TRBJ1-2	few	NA	CASSFARAGHGYTF	TGTGCCAGCAGCTTTGCGAGGGCAGGTCATGGCTACACCTTC
TRBV3-1/TRBV3-2	TRBJ1-3	NA	NA	CASSLPDSYSGNTIYF	TGTGCCAGCAGCCTACCCGACAGTTACTCTGGAAACACCATATATTTT
TRBV28	TRBJ1-5	NA	TRBD1	CASTNRGRIMPQHF	TGTGCCAGCACCAACAGGGGGCGGATCATGCCCCAGCATTTT
TRBV13	TRBJ1-2	NA	NA	CASSLRGGHGYTF	TGTGCCAGCAGCCTTCGGGGGGGGCATGGCTACACCTTC